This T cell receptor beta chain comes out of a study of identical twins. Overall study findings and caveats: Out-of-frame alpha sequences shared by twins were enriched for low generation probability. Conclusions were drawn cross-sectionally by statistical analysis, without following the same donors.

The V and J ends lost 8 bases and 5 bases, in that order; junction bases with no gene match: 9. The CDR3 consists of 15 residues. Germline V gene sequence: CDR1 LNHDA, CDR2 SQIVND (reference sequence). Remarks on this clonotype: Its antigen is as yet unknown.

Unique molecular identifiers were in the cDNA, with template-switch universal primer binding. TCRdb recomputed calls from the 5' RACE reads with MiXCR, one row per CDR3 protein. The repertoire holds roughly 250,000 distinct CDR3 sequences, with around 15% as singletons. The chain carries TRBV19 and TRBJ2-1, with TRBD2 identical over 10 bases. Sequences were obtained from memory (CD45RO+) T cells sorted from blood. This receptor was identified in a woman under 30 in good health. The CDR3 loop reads CASEKAGGPNNEQFF. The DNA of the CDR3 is TGTGCCAGTGAAAAAGCGGGGGGGCCGAACAATGAGCAGTTCTTC.